Each of the 27 T cell receptor beta chains below was sequenced from the same sample in a study of OX40 agonist ivuxolimab in advanced cancers. This table comes from immunoSEQ multiplex PCR, and its TCRdb copy is limited to in-frame clones, with some not included. The sample contains approximately 46,000 clones, roughly four fifths of which appear only once. Sample: CD4+ or CD8+ T cells sorted from blood, taken in a trial of the OX40 agonist ivuxolimab. The receptors shown here come from an adult with an advanced solid tumor such as melanoma, head and neck, liver or kidney cancer.

V usage is TRBV6-1 and J usage is TRBJ1-2; TRBD1 might be the D (5 bases). V dropped 5 bases and J dropped 0 bases, with 13 bases sitting between them. The CDR3 consists of 15 residues. Germline V gene lookup returns CDR1 MNHNS and CDR2 SASEGT. Here the CDR3 reads CASSPGAISNYGYTF. Here the CDR3 DNA reads TGTGCCAGCAGTCCCGGGGCCATTTCTAACTATGGCTACACCTTC.

This chain uses TRBV7-2 with TRBJ1-3; D unresolved. CDR3 size: 14 residues. Between the trimmed V and J ends, which lost 1 base and 4 bases, there was a span of 8 bases. Germline CDR1 and CDR2: SGHTA and FQGNSA. The CDR3 region is CASSLVLEGNTIYF. The CDR3 DNA reads as TGTGCCAGCAGCTTAGTACTCGAGGGAAACACCATATATTTT. Filled out from reference TRBV7-2 and TRBJ1-3, the complete variable domain reads GAGVSQSPSNKVTEKGKDVELRCDPISGHTALYWYRQSLGQGLEFLIYFQGNSAPDKSGLPSDRFSAERTGGSVSTLTIQRTQQEDSAVYLCASSLVLEGNTIYFGEGSWLTVV.

This clone was detected only a few times. The chain carries TRBV5-1 and TRBJ2-2, with D hard to call. The V end was cut by 0 bases, the J end by 2 bases, with 11 bases between. This CDR3 is 16 amino acids long. Germline V lookup: CDR1 SGHRS, CDR2 YFSETQ. The CDR3 sequence: CASSLVPAPNTGELFF. The CDR3 bases are TGCGCCAGCAGCTTGGTACCTGCGCCCAACACCGGGGAGCTGTTTTTT.

V is TRBV6-4 and J is TRBJ2-2; possible D gene TRBD1, 7 bases. This CDR3 is 15 amino acids long. Germline CDR1 reads MRHNA; CDR2 reads SNTAGT. Deletions cut 6 bases from V and 5 bases from J, with 16 bases between. The CDR3 coding sequence is TGTGCCAGCAGCCGGGCAGGGGGGACTACCGGGGAGCTGTTTTTT. Its translation: CASSRAGGTTGELFF.

The V and J genes are TRBV7-2 and TRBJ2-1; possibly TRBD1 or TRBD2 for D (5 bases each). CDR1 SGHTA and CDR2 FQGNSA come from the germline V gene. Trimming removed 4 bases from V and 5 bases from J, with 9 bases in between. The CDR3 extends over 13 amino acids. The CDR3 here is CASSWDGNNEQFF. The CDR3 nucleotides are TGTGCCAGCAGCTGGGACGGAAACAATGAGCAGTTCTTC.

V and J are TRBV18 and TRBJ1-6; D gene unclear. V was clipped by 4 bases and J by 9 bases, with 13 bases between them. CDR1 and CDR2 (germline): KGHSH, LQKENI. CDR3 length equals 14 residues. This CDR3 is CASSLETRGSPLHF. CDR3 in DNA: TGTGCCAGCTCACTCGAGACCCGAGGTTCACCCCTCCACTTT. Filled out from reference TRBV18 and TRBJ1-6, the complete variable domain reads NAGVMQNPRHLVRRRGQEARLRCSPMKGHSHVYWYRQLPEEGLKFMVYLQKENIIDESGMPKERFSAEFPKEGPSILRIQQVVRGDSAAYFCASSLETRGSPLHFGNGTRLTVT.

This clone was detected once. CDR3 sequence reads: CASSDLAGSSYNEQFF. CDR3 sequence (DNA): TGTGCCAGCAGTGACCTAGCGGGAAGCTCCTACAATGAGCAGTTCTTC. The chain is built from TRBV6-4 and TRBJ2-1; 9 bases are a match to TRBD2. Germline CDR1 MRHNA, CDR2 SNTAGT. CDR3 length: 16 amino acids. The junction had 2 bases not matched to a gene; V was cut back by 2 bases and J by 0 bases.

The chain recombines TRBV7-2 with TRBJ2-7, with D perhaps assigned TRBD1 or TRBD2 (6 bases each). The V end was cut by 5 bases, the J end by 7 bases, with 12 bases between. The CDR3 spans 12 residues. CDR1 is SGHTA, CDR2 FQGNSA, per germline. As DNA, the CDR3 is TGTGCCAGCAGCGAGGGGGGCTGGGAGCAGTACTTC. Protein product: CASSEGGWEQYF.

The V call is TRBV2, the J call TRBJ1-4, with D maybe TRBD1 (5 bases). V was cut by 10 bases and J by 8 bases, with 20 bases left in between. This CDR3 is built from 14 residues. The germline gives CDR1 SNHLY, CDR2 FYNNEI. The CDR3 coding sequence is TGTGCCACCCGCCGCGACAGTGCGGCGGAAAAACTGTTTTTT. It encodes CATRRDSAAEKLFF.

The chain carries TRBV6-6 and TRBJ1-2; D not certain. The CDR3 is 15 amino acids. Germline CDR1 reads MNHNY; CDR2 reads SVGAGI (reference sequence). The germline V and J ends were trimmed by 0 bases and 5 bases, with 13 bases remaining between them. CDR3 protein: CASSYSSNGGYGYTF. The CDR3 DNA reads TGTGCCAGCAGTTACTCGTCTAATGGAGGGTATGGCTACACCTTC.

The chain recombines TRBV5-3 with TRBJ2-5; D not resolved. TRBV5-3 is an ORF for which the function is uncertain. This CDR3 has 14 amino acids. The V gene lost 4 bases and the J gene lost 4 bases, with 14 bases spanning the gap. As DNA, the CDR3 is TGTGCCAGAAGCCGAGCAAGGTTGGCAGAGACCCAGTACTTC. This codes for CARSRARLAETQYF.

Only a few counts were recorded for this clone. This chain uses TRBV7-9 with TRBJ1-4, with 7 nucleotides matching TRBD1. The germline V gene encodes CDR1 SEHNR and CDR2 FQNEAQ (reference sequence). The trim removed 5 bases at V and 7 bases at J, leaving 19 bases unmatched. This CDR3 has 18 amino acids. The CDR3 DNA reads TGTGCCAGCAGCCGAGGGGGCGGCACCCCTAGACGTGCTGAAAAACTGTTTTTT. This sequence encodes CASSRGGGTPRRAEKLFF.

The chain links TRBV7-6 to TRBJ1-3; a possible D gene is TRBD1 (5 bases). Trimming cost V 5 bases and J 2 bases, with 13 bases left between them. The CDR3 is made up of 15 amino acids. CDR1 is SGHVS, CDR2 FNYEAQ, per germline. CDR3 in amino acids: CASSDRRGTGNTIYF. DNA for the CDR3: TGTGCCAGCAGCGACAGACGAGGGACTGGAAACACCATATATTTT.

CDR3 nucleotides: TGTGCCAGCAGTGGATGGGCCAAAAACATTCAGTACTTC. It specifies CASSGWAKNIQYF. V is TRBV2 and J is TRBJ2-4; D unresolved. The ends were cut back, 4 bases at V and 1 base at J, with 5 bases in the middle. The CDR3 runs 13 residues. CDR1 is SNHLY and CDR2 is FYNNEI in the germline V gene.

This clone appeared a few times. The rearrangement links TRBV2 to TRBJ2-1; D is undetermined. Between the trimmed V and J ends, which lost 6 bases and 5 bases, there was a span of 11 bases. Germline V CDR1 and CDR2: SNHLY, FYNNEI. The length of the CDR3 is 13 residues. CDR3 sequence reads: CASSADRHNEQFF. CDR3 sequence (DNA): TGTGCCAGCAGCGCTGACCGCCACAATGAGCAGTTCTTC.

In this sample, this clone turned up once. The gene calls are TRBV4-1 and TRBJ2-3; D uncertain. The CDR3 length is 16 residues. V gave up 5 bases and J gave up 4 bases, with 19 bases separating them. CDR1 and CDR2 from the germline V gene are MGHRA and YSYEKL. CDR3 region: CASSIDGAGRSDTQYF. The CDR3 DNA reads as TGCGCCAGCAGCATAGACGGAGCCGGACGGTCAGATACGCAGTATTTT.

This clone is classed as medium-sized (0.01 to 0.1%). CDR3 region: CASSLLGKSSSGANVLTF. Written as DNA, the CDR3 is TGTGCCAGCAGTTTATTGGGGAAGTCATCCTCTGGGGCCAACGTCCTGACTTTC. The gene calls are TRBV28 and TRBJ2-6; no definite D call. The germline gives CDR1 MDHEN, CDR2 SYDVKM. The CDR3 is 18 amino acids. Trimming took off 1 base at V and 0 bases at J, with 13 bases between the two ends.

The CDR3 DNA reads as TGTGCCAGCAGTATTTCCGGGAGGGTATACGAGCAGTACTTC. Translating it yields CASSISGRVYEQYF. The genes are TRBV2 and TRBJ2-7, with 8 bases lining up with TRBD2. The CDR3 is 14 amino acids. After removal of 5 bases from V and 4 bases from J, the junction contained 7 bases not matched to a gene. Germline assignment: CDR1 SNHLY and CDR2 FYNNEI.

J is TRBJ2-5 and V is TRBV15; D may be TRBD2 (6 bases). CDR1 and CDR2 (germline): LNHNV, YYDKDF (reference sequence). CDR3 length: 16 amino acids. V was clipped by 0 bases and J by 1 base, with 12 bases between them. CDR3 bases: TGTGCCACCAGCAGAGATCCAGGAGCGGGCCAAGAGACCCAGTACTTC. Translated: CATSRDPGAGQETQYF. Filled out from reference TRBV15 and TRBJ2-5, the complete variable domain reads DAMVIQNPRYQVTQFGKPVTLSCSQTLNHNVMYWYQQKSSQAPKLLFHYYDKDFNNEADTPDNFQSRRPNTSFCFLDIRSPGLGDTAMYLCATSRDPGAGQETQYFGPGTRLLVL.

V gene TRBV7-6 combines with J gene TRBJ1-1; unclear D gene. Per germline, CDR1 SGHVS and CDR2 FNYEAQ. The CDR3 extends over 13 amino acids. Trimming removed 5 bases at V and 2 bases at J, with 9 bases between. In DNA form, the CDR3 reads TGTGCCAGCAGCGCGGACGTAAACACTGAAGCTTTCTTT. It specifies CASSADVNTEAFF. The whole variable domain, remainder taken from reference TRBV7-6 and TRBJ1-1, is GAGVSQSPRYKVTKRGQDVALRCDPISGHVSLYWYRQALGQGPEFLTYFNYEAQQDKSGLPNDRFSAERPEGSISTLTIQRTEQRDSAMYRCASSADVNTEAFFGQGTRLTVV.

By proportion, this clone is medium-sized. The chain uses TRBV30 and TRBJ2-7; D is perhaps TRBD2 (6 bases). The CDR3 runs 14 residues. Looked up from germline, CDR1 is GTSNPN and CDR2 is SVGIG (reference sequence). Trimming cost V 2 bases and J 6 bases, with 17 bases left between them. The CDR3 reads CAWSPERVVFEQYF. Written as DNA, the CDR3 is TGTGCCTGGAGTCCAGAGCGGGTCGTTTTCGAGCAGTACTTC. Using reference TRBV30 and TRBJ2-7 for the parts outside the CDR3, the full variable domain is SQTIHQWPATLVQPVGSPLSLECTVEGTSNPNLYWYRQAAGRGLQLLFYSVGIGQISSEVPQNLSASRPQDRQFILSSKKLLLSDSGFYLCAWSPERVVFEQYFGPGTRLTVT.

The chain carries TRBV7-3 and TRBJ1-2, with D tentatively TRBD1 (6 bases). The germline V gene encodes CDR1 SGHTA and CDR2 FQGTGA. The CDR3 is 15 amino acids. Between the trimmed V and J ends, which lost 2 bases and 1 base, there was a span of 11 bases. The DNA for the CDR3 is TGTGCCAGCAGCTTAGGCCCGGACAGTAACTATGGCTACACCTTC. Translated, it gives CASSLGPDSNYGYTF.

In this sample, this clone turned up a few times. CDR3 DNA: TGTGCCAGCAGGACCTTCCGGGGGAAAGGAAACACCATATATTTT. Protein product: CASRTFRGKGNTIYF. The rearrangement uses TRBV11-2 and TRBJ1-3, with a tentative D call TRBD1 (5 bases). Deletions cut 6 bases from V and 4 bases from J, with 16 bases between. The germline V gene encodes CDR1 SGHAT and CDR2 FQNNGV. CDR3 size: 15 residues.

The V call is TRBV11-3, the J call TRBJ2-7, with 8 bases fitting TRBD1. The length of the CDR3 is 15 residues. In germline, CDR1 is SGHNT, CDR2 YENEEA. Germline trimming cut 6 bases from V and 0 bases from J; bases unmatched to any gene: 7. Written as DNA, the CDR3 is TGTGCCAGCAGTTTCTCCGGGACAGGCTCCTACGAGCAGTACTTC. Translating it yields CASSFSGTGSYEQYF.

The V gene is TRBV10-1, the J gene TRBJ2-2; maybe TRBD1 (6 bases). Per the germline V gene, CDR1 is WNHNN and CDR2 is SYGVQD (reference sequence). V lost 9 bases and J lost 0, with 11 bases in between. This CDR3 contains 14 residues. CDR3 residues: CASSRDTNTGELFF. CDR3 DNA sequence: TGCGCCAGTAGCCGGGACACGAACACCGGGGAGCTGTTTTTT.

The chain carries TRBV5-4 and TRBJ1-2, with 7 bases lining up with TRBD1. The CDR3 contains 14 residues. The ends lost 3 bases at V and 4 bases at J; junction bases unmatched: 6. The germline V gene has CDR1 SGHNT and CDR2 YYREEE (reference sequence). The CDR3 nucleotides are TGTGCCAGCAGCTCGCGGGACAGCCTCTATGGCTACACCTTC. Translated: CASSSRDSLYGYTF.

The V call is TRBV30, the J call TRBJ1-2, with D uncertain. The CDR3 length is 15 residues. V shed 0 bases and J shed 4 bases, with 15 bases lying between them. Germline V gene data show CDR1 as GTSNPN and CDR2 as SVGIG (reference sequence). The DNA for the CDR3 is TGTGCCTGGAGTGTGACCACGGAAGATCTCTATGGCTACACCTTC. It codes for CAWSVTTEDLYGYTF.